The rows below give T cell receptor beta chains drawn from one sample of a study of response to subunit inactivated influenza vaccine. TCRdb independently ran MiXCR on the RT-PCR reads; one entry per CDR3 protein. The sample has about 570,000 distinct CDR3 sequences; around 11% are singletons. The sample here was PBMCs from blood, taken on the day of vaccination. Source of these receptors: a man in his fifties who received an inactivated influenza vaccine. CDR3s include the opening cysteine and the closing phenylalanine or tryptophan. Fields, in order: J gene, V gene, clone size, D gene, CDR3 protein, CDR3 DNA. D genes are given only for firm matches. Clone size is given for some rows only: seen once, a few or many times, or a class if the clone is expanded.

TRBJ2-7 TRBV20-1 few TRBD1 CSARDPITGTGSSYEQYF TGCAGTGCTAGAGACCCAATCACCGGGACAGGGAGCTCCTACGAGCAGTACTTC
TRBJ2-3 TRBV6-5 many . CASSYSRSTDTQYF TGTGCCAGCAGTTACTCTAGAAGTACAGATACGCAGTATTTT
TRBJ2-7 TRBV20-1 few . CSAPDRFSTYEQYF TGCAGTGCACCTGACAGGTTCTCAACCTACGAGCAGTACTTC
TRBJ2-7 TRBV20-1 . TRBD2 CSATRTSGIGNYEQYF TGCAGTGCTACCCGGACTAGCGGGATCGGGAACTACGAGCAGTACTTC
TRBJ2-1 TRBV28 few . CASSTPQGGRNNEQFF TGTGCCAGCAGTACCCCTCAGGGGGGCAGAAACAATGAGCAGTTCTTC
TRBJ1-5 TRBV12-3/TRBV12-4 few . CASSFMRGDQPQHF TGTGCCAGCAGTTTTATGAGGGGAGATCAGCCCCAGCATTTT
TRBJ1-1 TRBV9 . . CASSVNIDRNTEAFF TGTGCCAGCAGCGTAAATATAGACAGGAACACTGAAGCTTTCTTT
TRBJ1-1 TRBV28 few . CASKLRQEGRNIEAFF TGTGCCAGCAAACTAAGACAGGAGGGAAGGAACATTGAAGCTTTCTTT
TRBJ2-2 TRBV18 . . CASSPRAVYAGELFF TGTGCCAGCTCACCACGCGCGGTTTACGCCGGGGAGCTGTTTTTT
TRBJ2-3 TRBV7-6 . TRBD2 CASSPSLVRREGPRDTQYF TGTGCCAGCAGTCCTTCCCTAGTTCGACGGGAGGGCCCGAGAGATACGCAGTATTTT
TRBJ2-1 TRBV5-1 few TRBD2 CASSLLAGISYNEQFF TGCGCCAGCAGCTTACTAGCGGGGATCTCCTACAATGAGCAGTTCTTC
TRBJ1-3 TRBV7-9 . . CASSLAGRSGNTIYF TGTGCCAGCAGCTTAGCCGGGAGATCTGGAAACACCATATATTTT
TRBJ2-5 TRBV11-2 . . CASSLRSQGETQYF TGTGCCAGCAGCTTAAGATCGCAGGGGGAGACCCAGTACTTC
TRBJ1-2 TRBV6-5 . TRBD1 CASSYVRTGGGYGYTF TGTGCCAGCAGTTACGTGAGGACAGGGGGCGGATATGGCTACACCTTC
TRBJ2-7 TRBV5-1 many . CASSLAGEVYEQYF TGCGCCAGCAGCTTGGCCGGGGAGGTCTACGAGCAGTACTTC
TRBJ2-2 TRBV24-1 few . CATSDLFTGELFF TGTGCCACCAGTGATTTGTTCACCGGGGAGCTGTTTTTT
TRBJ2-1 TRBV18 . TRBD2 CASSPVAGVTYNEQFF TGTGCCAGCTCACCCGTAGCGGGAGTGACCTACAATGAGCAGTTCTTC
TRBJ2-1 TRBV18 . TRBD2 CASSPPRLAGGQFF TGTGCCAGCTCACCACCGCGCCTAGCGGGGGGGCAGTTCTTC
TRBJ2-5 TRBV7-6 . . CASKDKETQYF TGTGCCAGCAAGGACAAAGAGACCCAGTACTTC
TRBJ2-2 TRBV20-1 . TRBD2 CSAPWTSGGRIGELFF TGCAGTGCTCCCTGGACTAGCGGGGGGCGGATCGGGGAGCTGTTTTTT
TRBJ1-1 TRBV5-1 few TRBD1 CASSAGQGRAEAFF TGCGCCAGCAGCGCAGGACAGGGACGGGCTGAAGCTTTCTTT
TRBJ2-7 TRBV5-4 . TRBD2 CASSPSSGKFPYEQYF TGTGCCAGCAGTCCTTCTAGCGGCAAATTCCCCTACGAGCAGTACTTC
TRBJ1-1 TRBV5-4 . . CASSLKDRDLEAFF TGTGCCAGCAGCTTGAAAGACCGGGACCTCGAAGCTTTCTTT
TRBJ1-1 TRBV6-1 many . CASSGAMNTEAFF TGTGCCAGCAGTGGGGCCATGAACACTGAAGCTTTCTTT
TRBJ2-3 TRBV12-3/TRBV12-4 few TRBD2 CASSRERGGTDTQYF TGTGCCAGCAGCCGAGAGCGGGGGGGGACAGATACGCAGTATTTT
TRBJ1-1 TRBV11-2 many . CASSFKGANTEAFF TGTGCCAGCAGCTTTAAGGGAGCGAACACTGAAGCTTTCTTT
TRBJ2-7 TRBV20-1 . . CSARDIQAYEQYF TGCAGTGCTAGAGATATCCAAGCCTACGAGCAGTACTTC
TRBJ2-2 TRBV20-1 . TRBD2 CCARGGSGGPNTGELFF TGCTGTGCTAGAGGGGGTAGCGGGGGCCCGAACACCGGGGAGCTGTTTTTT
TRBJ2-7 TRBV7-2 . TRBD2 CASSYGLARYEQYF TGTGCCAGCAGTTATGGACTAGCCCGCTACGAGCAGTACTTC
TRBJ1-2 TRBV27 . . CASSRHEGTGYTF TGTGCCAGCAGCCGCCACGAGGGTACGGGCTACACCTTC
TRBJ2-1 TRBV27 . TRBD2 CASSLYSGRSSYNEQFF TGTGCCAGCAGTCTATATAGCGGGAGGAGCTCCTACAATGAGCAGTTCTTC
TRBJ2-2 TRBV5-1 many TRBD1 CASSLGQGAYGYTGELFF TGCGCCAGCAGCCTAGGACAGGGGGCCTACGGATACACCGGGGAGCTGTTTTTT
TRBJ2-5 TRBV5-1 many . CASSRGGGQETQYF TGCGCCAGCAGCAGGGGTGGGGGTCAAGAGACCCAGTACTTC
TRBJ2-7 TRBV7-9 few . CASSFNPKHYEQYF TGTGCCAGCAGCTTTAATCCAAAACACTACGAGCAGTACTTC
TRBJ2-1 TRBV19 few TRBD2 CASSMGGGLAGSYNEQFF TGTGCCAGTAGTATGGGGGGGGGACTAGCGGGGTCCTACAATGAGCAGTTCTTC
TRBJ2-7 TRBV29-1 . . CSGGQYYEQYF TGCAGCGGTGGACAATACTACGAGCAGTACTTC
TRBJ2-7 TRBV25-1 few TRBD1 CASSEGTGPYEQYF TGTGCCAGCAGTGAAGGGACAGGCCCCTACGAGCAGTACTTC
TRBJ2-5 TRBV28 few . CATDVGTQETQYF TGTGCCACCGACGTGGGGACTCAAGAGACCCAGTACTTC
TRBJ2-2 TRBV12-3/TRBV12-4 few . CASRKGIGGTNTGELFF TGTGCCAGCAGAAAGGGAATTGGAGGGACGAACACCGGGGAGCTGTTTTTT
TRBJ2-3 TRBV7-2 . TRBD2 CASSPTSGIAGDTQYF TGTGCCAGCAGCCCGACTAGCGGGATCGCCGGAGATACGCAGTATTTT
TRBJ2-5 TRBV12-3/TRBV12-4 . . CASSFWRVPDQETQYF TGTGCCAGCAGTTTCTGGCGAGTGCCGGACCAAGAGACCCAGTACTTC
TRBJ2-1 TRBV5-5 . . CASSLGQLKSYNEQFF TGTGCCAGCAGCCTTGGACAGCTCAAGTCCTACAATGAGCAGTTCTTC
TRBJ2-1 TRBV5-6 many . CASSSLGVQLPDNEQFF TGTGCCAGCAGCTCCCTTGGGGTTCAATTACCAGACAATGAGCAGTTCTTC
TRBJ1-1 TRBV6-2/TRBV6-3 few TRBD1 CASSYFAGQDAFF TGTGCCAGCAGTTACTTTGCCGGACAGGACGCTTTCTTT
TRBJ2-7 TRBV20-1 . . CSATGPNEQYF TGCAGTGCAACAGGGCCCAACGAGCAGTACTTC
TRBJ2-6 TRBV5-6 few TRBD1 CASSSRTGTGANVLTF TGTGCCAGCAGCTCTCGGACAGGAACTGGGGCCAACGTCCTGACTTTC
TRBJ2-2 TRBV6-2/TRBV6-3 few . CASSYSRTTGELFF TGTGCCAGCAGTTACTCGAGGACCACCGGGGAGCTGTTTTTT
TRBJ1-1 TRBV5-5 few . CASSLGISEAFF TGTGCCAGCAGCTTGGGAATATCTGAAGCTTTCTTT
TRBJ2-7 TRBV20-1 few . CSAPISGRLDEQYF TGCAGTGCTCCGATTTCAGGGAGGCTCGACGAGCAGTACTTC
TRBJ2-3 TRBV28 many . CASSPGSGTDTQYF TGTGCCAGCAGTCCCGGGAGTGGAACAGATACGCAGTATTTT
TRBJ2-3 TRBV3-1 few TRBD1 CASDNRDSMTDTQYF TGTGCCAGCGATAACCGGGACAGTATGACAGATACGCAGTATTTT
TRBJ1-2 TRBV30 few . CAWTAAPGSGYTF TGTGCCTGGACGGCGGCCCCTGGGTCTGGCTACACCTTC
TRBJ1-3 TRBV7-2 . . CASSLGGRGQDRNTIYF TGTGCCAGCAGCTTAGGAGGTAGGGGCCAGGACCGAAACACCATATATTTT